The subject of this entry is one T cell receptor (beta chain). The sample originates from a study of T cell responses to AZD1222 COVID-19 vaccine. This table comes from immunoSEQ multiplex PCR, and its TCRdb copy is limited to in-frame clones, with some not included. The profile shows some 120,000 clones, 75% to 95% of them singletons. Germline V CDR1 and CDR2: SEHNR, FQNEAQ (reference sequence). Trimming cost V 8 bases and J 6 bases; bases outside gene matches: 9. The CDR3 spans 13 residues. The receptor was isolated from an adult in good health. The V gene is TRBV7-9, the J gene TRBJ1-1; TRBD1 matches 7 bases. Sequences were derived from peripheral blood, sampled on day 0 of AZD1222 vaccination. Here the CDR3 reads CASDTGVSPEAFF. The CDR3 bases are TGTGCCAGCGACACAGGGGTTAGCCCTGAAGCTTTCTTT.